These 22 T cell receptor beta chains share one sample of origin, sequenced in a study of blood T cell repertoires in COVID-19. Measured with immunoSEQ multiplex PCR; TCRdb has only the in-frame clones, and not every one. The data show over 150,000 clones, with approximately 82% seen just once and about 19% held by the top ten. Sequenced: peripheral blood. Receptors were obtained from a woman aged 70 to 79 who had recovered from COVID-19.

The V and J genes are TRBV19 and TRBJ2-3; 9 nucleotides align to TRBD2. The germline CDR1 and CDR2 sequences are LNHDA and SQIVND (reference sequence). V lost 10 bases to trimming and J lost 1 base; unmatched junction nucleotides: 6. The CDR3 length is 14 residues. The CDR3 here is CATSGGPGTDTQYF. CDR3 nucleotides: TGTGCCACCAGCGGGGGGCCGGGCACAGATACGCAGTATTTT.

This clone was picked up a small number of times. The rearrangement links TRBV7-2 to TRBJ2-5, with D possibly being TRBD2 (5 bases). With 4 bases removed from V and 5 bases from J, the gap between germline ends came to 11 bases. Germline V gives CDR1 SGHTA, CDR2 FQGNSA. CDR3 length: 13 residues. The CDR3 reads CASSSGWEETQYF. The CDR3 nucleotides read TGTGCCAGCAGCTCCGGTTGGGAGGAGACCCAGTACTTC.

The J gene is TRBJ1-4, the V gene TRBV19; 8 nucleotides agree with TRBD1. The CDR3 is 14 residues long. The V gene's germline CDR1 is LNHDA and CDR2 SQIVND (reference sequence). J gave up 7 bases and V 6 bases, and 7 bases lay outside the gene matches. CDR3 DNA: TGTGCCAGTAGCGACAGGGGCCCTCCTGAAAAACTGTTTTTT. Its translation: CASSDRGPPEKLFF. Looking up the rest from reference TRBV19 and TRBJ1-4 gives the full variable domain: DGGITQSPKYLFRKEGQNVTLSCEQNLNHDAMYWYRQDPGQGLRLIYYSQIVNDFQKGDIAEGYSVSREKKESFPLTVTSAQKNPTAFYLCASSDRGPPEKLFFGSGTQLSVL.

This clone was counted between two and nine times. The genes are TRBV7-2 and TRBJ2-7; unclear D gene. The CDR3 runs to 15 residues. Per the germline V gene, CDR1 is SGHTA and CDR2 is FQGNSA. The V gene lost 3 bases and the J gene lost 0 bases, with 12 bases spanning the gap. DNA of the CDR3: TGTGCCAGCAGCTTTTCCGCCCGGAGCTCCTACGAGCAGTACTTC. Its translation is CASSFSARSSYEQYF.

This clone was recorded only once. This chain links TRBV19 with TRBJ2-3; 8 positions agree with TRBD1. V lost 7 bases and J lost 2; bases outside the gene matches: 5. Germline-derived CDR1 and CDR2 are LNHDA and SQIVND (reference sequence). CDR3 length: 14 residues. The CDR3 bases are TGTGCCAGTACCTGGGACAGGTACACAGATACGCAGTATTTT. Its protein product is CASTWDRYTDTQYF.

V and J are TRBV29-1 and TRBJ2-3; the match to TRBD1 covers 8 bases. CDR1 SQVTM and CDR2 ANQGSEA come from the germline V gene. The CDR3 has 14 amino acids. V lost 7 bases, J lost 2 bases, and 8 bases stayed unmatched. CDR3 nucleotides: TGCAGCGCTCTCGGGACAGGCCACACAGATACGCAGTATTTT. This sequence encodes CSALGTGHTDTQYF.

This clone was recorded only once. The rearrangement links TRBV20-1 to TRBJ1-2, with no clear D. This CDR3 contains 13 residues. V shed 3 bases and J shed 0 bases, with 8 bases lying between them. Looked up from germline, CDR1 is DFQATT and CDR2 is SNEGSKA (reference sequence). The CDR3 sequence is CSASDGTNYGYTF. The DNA of the CDR3 is TGCAGTGCTAGTGACGGTACTAACTATGGCTACACCTTC.

This clone has more than one count but fewer than ten. V is TRBV6-5 and J is TRBJ2-4; 11 positions agree with TRBD2. With V trimmed by 6 bases and J by 8 bases, 6 bases remained unmatched. The CDR3 is 14 residues long. The germline gives CDR1 MNHEY, CDR2 SVGAGI. Here the CDR3 reads CASSPTSGRDIQYF. The CDR3, as DNA: TGTGCCAGCAGCCCCACTAGCGGGAGAGACATTCAGTACTTC.

The chain recombines TRBV11-2 with TRBJ2-1, with D possibly matching TRBD2 (6 bases). Germline V gene data show CDR1 as SGHAT and CDR2 as FQNNGV. Trimming pared 5 bases from V and 8 bases from J, leaving 16 bases between. The CDR3 contains 14 residues. The CDR3 sequence is CASSPNRTIHEQFF. CDR3 DNA sequence: TGTGCCAGCAGCCCGAACAGGACTATTCATGAGCAGTTCTTC.

The rearrangement uses TRBV5-1 and TRBJ2-7, with a possible D match to TRBD2 (6 bases). The CDR3 has 16 amino acids. Deletions cut 0 bases from V and 7 bases from J, with 20 bases between. The germline CDR1 and CDR2 sequences are SGHRS and YFSETQ. CDR3 protein: CASSLGGAPSLGEQYF. Here the CDR3 DNA reads TGCGCCAGCAGCTTGGGCGGGGCCCCCTCCCTGGGGGAGCAGTACTTC.

A note on this clone: One base away lies a much larger clone, so this may be a sequencing read error. The chain recombines TRBV11-2 with TRBJ2-3; D ambiguous. Germline values: CDR1 SGHAT, CDR2 FQNNGV. V shed 5 bases and J shed 2 bases, with 5 bases lying between them. This CDR3 has 12 residues. CDR3 loop: CASSPNTDTQYF. CDR3 DNA sequence: TGTGCCAGCAGCCCTAACACAGATACGCAGTATTTT. The full variable domain, completed using reference TRBV11-2 and TRBJ2-3, is EAGVAQSPRYKIIEKRQSVAFWCNPISGHATLYWYQQILGQGPKLLIQFQNNGVVDDSQLPKDRFSAERLKGVDSTLKIQPAKLEDSAVYLCASSPNTDTQYFGPGTRLTVL.

The chain joins TRBV19 to TRBJ1-5; perhaps TRBD1 as D (6 bases). The ends were cut back, 4 bases at V and 4 bases at J, with 8 bases in the middle. The germline V gene encodes CDR1 LNHDA and CDR2 SQIVND (reference sequence). The CDR3 is 13 residues long. CDR3 residues: CASSTTGNQPQHF. The CDR3, as DNA: TGTGCCAGTAGTACCACAGGGAATCAGCCCCAGCATTTT.

The V call is TRBV27, the J call TRBJ2-3; D unresolved. The CDR3 sequence is 13 residues long. Looked up from germline, CDR1 is MNHEY and CDR2 is SMNVEV (reference sequence). V gave up 3 bases and J gave up 6 bases, with 10 bases separating them. The CDR3 region is CASSFGPWDTQYF. The CDR3 DNA follows: TGTGCCAGCAGTTTTGGCCCCTGGGATACGCAGTATTTT.

V is TRBV6-4 and J is TRBJ1-5; 8 positions agree with TRBD1. The germline V gene has CDR1 MRHNA and CDR2 SNTAGT. With 5 bases clipped from V and 7 bases from J, the junction kept 7 bases outside the gene matches. The CDR3 contains 14 residues. The CDR3 DNA sequence: TGTGCCAGCAGTCCGACAGGGGCTGGGCAGCCCCAGCATTTT. Translated: CASSPTGAGQPQHF.

This clone is a singleton in its sample. CDR3 amino acids: CSVDLWEAAFF. CDR3 bases: TGCAGCGTTGATCTGTGGGAGGCAGCTTTCTTT. The V and J genes are TRBV29-1 and TRBJ1-1; D gene unclear. With 3 bases removed from V and 10 bases from J, the gap between germline ends came to 12 bases. In germline, CDR1 is SQVTM, CDR2 ANQGSEA. The CDR3 has 11 residues.

The chain is built from TRBV14 and TRBJ2-2, with 7 bases that match TRBD2. The CDR3 is 17 amino acids. Germline lookup yields CDR1 SGHDN and CDR2 FVKESK. The V gene end was trimmed by 4 bases and the J gene end by 0 bases; junction bases not matched to a gene: 8. The CDR3 region is CASSPRLAAPNTGELFF. The CDR3 DNA reads TGTGCCAGCAGCCCCCGGCTAGCGGCGCCGAACACCGGGGAGCTGTTTTTT. The full variable domain, its missing parts supplied by reference TRBV14 and TRBJ2-2, is EAGVTQFPSHSVIEKGQTVTLRCDPISGHDNLYWYRRVMGKEIKFLLHFVKESKQDESGMPNNRFLAERTGGTYSTLKVQPAELEDSGVYFCASSPRLAAPNTGELFFGEGSRLTVL.

The chain links TRBV27 to TRBJ2-2; maybe TRBD1 (7 bases). The CDR3 is 17 residues long. The germline V gene has CDR1 MNHEY and CDR2 SMNVEV (reference sequence). Trimming cost V 3 bases and J 1 base, with 15 bases left between them. The CDR3: CASSFWPGGWNTGELFF. In DNA, the CDR3 is TGTGCCAGCAGTTTTTGGCCAGGGGGGTGGAACACCGGGGAGCTGTTTTTT.

The chain is built from TRBV5-1 and TRBJ2-1; a possible D gene is TRBD1 (5 bases). The CDR3 runs 14 residues. V was clipped by 5 bases and J by 5 bases, with 14 bases between them. CDR1 is SGHRS and CDR2 is YFSETQ in the germline V gene. CDR3 coding DNA: TGCGCCAGCAGTCAGGGTCCCACCGACAATGAGCAGTTCTTC. It encodes CASSQGPTDNEQFF.

The CDR3 region is CASSTNQDTPNQPQHF. The CDR3 DNA reads as TGTGCCAGTAGTACGAACCAAGACACCCCAAATCAGCCCCAGCATTTT. The genes are TRBV19 and TRBJ1-5; D call uncertain. V lost 4 bases and J lost 4, with 17 bases in between. Germline CDR1 LNHDA, CDR2 SQIVND (reference sequence). The CDR3 runs to 16 residues.

V usage is TRBV19 and J usage is TRBJ2-2; 10 positions agree with TRBD1. Trimming cost V 4 bases and J 4 bases; bases outside gene matches: 3. The CDR3 runs to 15 residues. The germline gives CDR1 LNHDA, CDR2 SQIVND (reference sequence). The CDR3 nucleotides read TGTGCCAGTAGTAAAAGGACAGGGGGCACCGGGGAGCTGTTTTTT. Encoded protein: CASSKRTGGTGELFF.

The V and J genes are TRBV5-1 and TRBJ1-6; D unresolved. CDR1 and CDR2 from the germline V gene are SGHRS and YFSETQ. Trimming removed 3 bases from V and 8 bases from J, with 15 bases in between. The length of the CDR3 is 15 residues. CDR3 nucleotide sequence: TGCGCCAGCAGCTCGGCCGGGAGGGAACATTCACCCCTCCACTTT. It is translated as CASSSAGREHSPLHF.

This chain joins TRBV5-3 and TRBJ1-1; 7 nucleotides line up with TRBD1. TRBV5-3 is filed as an ORF, its function uncertain. V lost 4 bases and J lost 10; bases outside the gene matches: 4. This CDR3 region has 11 residues. CDR3 in amino acids: CARSLTGLAFF. For the CDR3, the DNA is TGTGCCAGAAGCCTGACAGGGTTAGCTTTCTTT.